This TCR beta chain came from a study of identical twins. Trimming took 1 base from V and 2 from J, leaving 12 bases between them. The CDR3 has 15 residues. The germline gives CDR1 LGHDT, CDR2 YNNKEL (reference sequence). TCRdb reprocessed the 5' RACE reads via MiXCR and lists one record per CDR3 protein. The repertoire consists of 500,000 or so distinct CDR3 sequences, with 13% to 15% occurring once and the leading ten covering approximately 0.98%. A further study also used this sample, focusing on yellow fever vaccine responses in identical twins.

The sequenced sample consisted of CD4+ T cells sorted from blood. The gene calls are TRBV3-1 and TRBJ2-7; D may correspond to TRBD1 or TRBD2 (5 bases each). The receptor's source is a woman in her late teens or twenties in good health. The CDR3 sequence: CASSQGMGVTYEQYF. CDR3 nucleotides: TGTGCCAGCAGCCAAGGGATGGGGGTCACCTACGAGCAGTACTTC.